A selection of T cell receptor beta chains follows, all from one sample in a study of shared clonotypes between healthy human individuals. Clones were sequenced by immunoSEQ multiplex PCR, and TCRdb holds only the in-frame ones, with some missing. The sample records around 430,000 clones, roughly three quarters being singletons. Sequencing input: PBMCs. The source of these receptors is a woman aged 40 to 49 in good health. Some clones in this sample may be carry-over from other donors' samples. The CDR3 runs from the conserved cysteine through the conserved F or W. Each record gives: V gene, clone size, J gene, D gene, CDR3 protein, CDR3 DNA. A D gene is named only where the DNA matches it firmly. A clone size is listed for some rows: how often the clone was seen (once, few, many), or a class if it is expanded.

>TRBV27|.|TRBJ1-5|.
CASSPGSVNDNQPQHF
TGTGCCAGCAGTCCTGGGAGCGTGAATGACAATCAGCCCCAGCATTTT
>TRBV10-1|.|TRBJ1-6|.
CASSERRDYNSPLHF
TGCGCCAGCAGTGAGCGGCGAGATTATAATTCACCCCTCCACTTT
>TRBV28|.|TRBJ2-3|.
CASRPGGTRDTQYF
TGTGCCAGCCGGCCCGGAGGGACCAGAGATACGCAGTATTTT
>TRBV7-9|.|TRBJ2-2|TRBD1
CASSAGTGGFTGELFF
TGTGCCAGCAGCGCCGGGACAGGGGGTTTCACCGGGGAGCTGTTTTTT
>TRBV15|.|TRBJ1-1|.
CATSRDFTDTEAFF
TGTGCCACCAGCAGAGATTTTACGGACACTGAAGCTTTCTTT
>TRBV6-1|.|TRBJ2-1|TRBD2
CATGRALRNNEQFF
TGTGCCACCGGGAGGGCTCTAAGAAACAATGAGCAGTTCTTC
>TRBV28|.|TRBJ1-2|.
CASSFFFGYTF
TGTGCCAGCAGTTTCTTCTTTGGCTACACCTTC
>TRBV21-1|.|TRBJ2-7|.
CASSNHGDTHYEQYF
TGTGCCAGCAGCAATCACGGGGATACGCACTACGAGCAGTACTTC
>TRBV2|many|TRBJ1-2|.
CAMLGGFSGQSLYGYTF
TGTGCCATGCTCGGGGGATTTTCCGGACAGAGCCTCTATGGCTACACCTTC
>TRBV9|once|TRBJ1-5|TRBD1
CASSSQGQGDQPQHF
TGTGCCAGCAGCTCTCAAGGACAGGGGGATCAGCCCCAGCATTTT
>TRBV28|.|TRBJ2-7|.
CASSSGSNYEQYF
TGTGCCAGCAGTTCGGGCAGCAACTACGAGCAGTACTTC
>TRBV7-2|once|TRBJ2-1|.
CASSLNPGIEFF
TGTGCCAGCAGCTTAAACCCCGGGATAGAGTTCTTC
>TRBV2|.|TRBJ2-7|.
CASTRGNEQYF
TGTGCCAGCACGCGTGGAAACGAGCAGTACTTC
>TRBV7-8|.|TRBJ2-1|TRBD2
CASSLGAGGLNEQFF
TGTGCCAGCAGCTTAGGGGCGGGAGGGCTCAATGAGCAGTTCTTC
>TRBV19|.|TRBJ1-2|.
CASSPFQGLWYGYTF
TGTGCCAGTTCCCCGTTTCAGGGACTTTGGTATGGCTACACCTTC
>TRBV5-1|.|TRBJ2-2|.
CASSLTVGGTGELFF
TGCGCCAGCAGCTTGACGGTTGGCGGCACCGGGGAGCTGTTTTTT
>TRBV7-2|.|TRBJ2-1|.
CASSQGGLTNNEQFF
TGTGCCAGCAGTCAAGGGGGGCTAACTAACAATGAGCAGTTCTTC
>TRBV2|.|TRBJ2-7|.
CASSDGLRLYEQYF
TGTGCCAGCAGTGACGGACTGAGACTCTACGAGCAGTACTTC
>TRBV19|once|TRBJ1-1|.
CASSIVSLYTEAFF
TGTGCCAGTAGTATAGTGTCCCTTTACACTGAAGCTTTCTTT
>TRBV5-1|few|TRBJ2-7|.
CASGPTEISYEQYF
TGCGCCAGCGGGCCGACAGAAATCTCCTACGAGCAGTACTTC
>TRBV7-9|.|TRBJ1-1|.
CASSLSEAFF
TGTGCCAGCAGCCTATCTGAAGCTTTCTTT
>TRBV5-4|.|TRBJ2-5|.
CASSLAPPETQYF
TGTGCCAGCAGCTTGGCTCCTCCGGAGACCCAGTACTTC
>TRBV20-1|.|TRBJ2-4|.
CSANRDIQYF
TGCAGTGCAAACAGGGACATTCAGTACTTC
>TRBV15|.|TRBJ1-4|.
CATSEAGGKLFF
TGTGCCACCTCAGAGGCCGGCGGAAAACTGTTTTTT
>TRBV18|.|TRBJ1-5|.
CASSLTIMTGDQPQHF
TGTGCCAGCTCTCTTACCATAATGACCGGGGATCAGCCCCAGCATTTT
>TRBV5-1|.|TRBJ1-4|TRBD1
CASSFQGANEKLFF
TGCGCCAGCAGCTTCCAGGGGGCTAATGAAAAACTGTTTTTT
>TRBV29-1|.|TRBJ2-7|.
CSVEEGGDEQYF
TGCAGCGTTGAGGAGGGGGGCGACGAGCAGTACTTC
>TRBV20-1|.|TRBJ2-5|TRBD2
CSVREVETQYF
TGCAGTGTGCGGGAGGTTGAGACCCAGTACTTC
>TRBV11-2|.|TRBJ2-2|.
CASSPRNYAGELFF
TGTGCCAGCAGCCCCCGGAACTATGCCGGGGAGCTGTTTTTT
>TRBV27|.|TRBJ1-5|.
CASSLWQGDQPQHF
TGTGCCAGCAGTTTATGGCAGGGAGATCAGCCCCAGCATTTT
>TRBV28|.|TRBJ2-5|.
CASLGLGETQYF
TGTGCCAGCTTAGGGTTAGGAGAGACCCAGTACTTC
>TRBV14|few|TRBJ1-2|.
CASSPPYGYTF
TGTGCCAGCAGCCCCCCCTATGGCTACACCTTC
>TRBV18|.|TRBJ1-4|.
CASSPPGARQEKLFF
TGTGCCAGCTCACCCCCAGGGGCCCGTCAGGAAAAACTGTTTTTT
>TRBV10-3|.|TRBJ2-1|TRBD2
CAISESTGTSGSNEQFF
TGTGCCATCAGTGAGTCAACCGGGACTAGCGGGAGTAATGAGCAGTTCTTC
>TRBV9|.|TRBJ1-4|.
CASSVQGTNEKLFF
TGTGCCAGCAGCGTACAGGGAACTAATGAAAAACTGTTTTTT
>TRBV18|.|TRBJ1-1|.
CASSLWSQQAGRGDTEAFF
TGTGCCAGCTCACTATGGAGTCAACAGGCAGGCCGCGGTGACACTGAAGCTTTCTTT
>TRBV28|.|TRBJ1-1|.
CASSTRGHTEAFF
TGTGCCAGCAGTACCCGGGGGCACACTGAAGCTTTCTTT
>TRBV6-5|.|TRBJ2-2|.
CASRGGGRPGELFF
TGTGCCAGCAGGGGAGGGGGGCGCCCCGGGGAGCTGTTTTTT
>TRBV28|.|TRBJ1-5|TRBD1
CASTPGTGGYSNQPQHF
TGTGCCAGCACCCCCGGGACAGGGGGTTATAGCAATCAGCCCCAGCATTTT
>TRBV30|.|TRBJ1-2|.
CAWSGTQLYGYTF
TGTGCCTGGAGTGGGACACAGCTTTATGGCTACACCTTC
>TRBV6-5|.|TRBJ2-7|.
CASSYPFVPAGSEQYF
TGTGCCAGCAGTTACCCCTTTGTCCCCGCAGGGAGCGAGCAGTACTTC
>TRBV11-2|.|TRBJ2-1|TRBD2
CASSLTGTSGAYNEQFF
TGTGCCAGCAGCTTAACCGGGACTAGCGGAGCCTACAATGAGCAGTTCTTC
>TRBV7-8|.|TRBJ2-7|.
CASSPTGQYEQYF
TGTGCCAGCAGCCCAACGGGACAATACGAGCAGTACTTC
>TRBV4-3|once|TRBJ2-7|.
CASSQDWALNYEQYF
TGCGCCAGCAGCCAAGATTGGGCCCTAAACTACGAGCAGTACTTC
>TRBV5-1|.|TRBJ2-2|TRBD1
CASSLVRDRVTGELFF
TGCGCCAGCAGCTTGGTCCGGGACAGGGTAACCGGGGAGCTGTTTTTT
>TRBV4-3|.|TRBJ2-7|.
CASSQDTGREQYF
TGCGCCAGCAGCCAAGATACGGGTCGCGAGCAGTACTTC
>TRBV6-1|.|TRBJ1-5|.
CASSREWSNQPQHF
TGTGCCAGCAGCAGGGAGTGGAGCAATCAGCCCCAGCATTTT
>TRBV7-3|.|TRBJ2-1|TRBD2
CASSPGLAPNEQFF
TGTGCCAGCAGCCCTGGACTAGCCCCTAATGAGCAGTTCTTC
>TRBV5-1|.|TRBJ1-4|TRBD1
CASSLHPGQQSEKLFF
TGCGCCAGCAGCCTCCACCCGGGACAGCAGTCCGAAAAACTGTTTTTT
>TRBV4-2|.|TRBJ2-3|.
CASSQELAGAKYF
TGTGCCAGCAGCCAAGAATTGGCTGGCGCGAAGTATTTT
>TRBV12-5|.|TRBJ2-3|.
CAKLDKPSTDTQYF
TGTGCAAAGTTAGACAAGCCTAGCACAGATACGCAGTATTTT
>TRBV11-2|.|TRBJ1-2|TRBD1
CASSSHRGANYGYTF
TGTGCCAGCAGCTCTCACAGGGGGGCTAACTATGGCTACACCTTC
>TRBV5-1|.|TRBJ2-5|.
CASSRGETQYF
TGCGCCAGCAGCCGGGGGGAGACCCAGTACTTC